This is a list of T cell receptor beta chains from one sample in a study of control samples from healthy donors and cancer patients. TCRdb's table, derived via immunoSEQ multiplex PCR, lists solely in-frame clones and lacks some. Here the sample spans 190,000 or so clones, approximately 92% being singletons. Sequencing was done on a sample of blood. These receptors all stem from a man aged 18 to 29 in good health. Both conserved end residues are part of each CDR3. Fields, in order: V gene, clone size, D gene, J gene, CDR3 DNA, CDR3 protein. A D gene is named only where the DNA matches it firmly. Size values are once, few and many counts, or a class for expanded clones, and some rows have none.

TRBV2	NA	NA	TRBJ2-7	TGTGCCAGCAGCCTCCTCTGGGGGCTGTTCTACGAGCAGTACTTC	CASSLLWGLFYEQYF
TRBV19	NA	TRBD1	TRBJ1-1	TGTGCCAGTAGTCAGGGACAGGGGGCGACTGAAGCTTTCTTT	CASSQGQGATEAFF
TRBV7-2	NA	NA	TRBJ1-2	TGTGCCAGCAGATCCGGGGGAACCACCTACCCGAACTATGGCTACACCTTC	CASRSGGTTYPNYGYTF
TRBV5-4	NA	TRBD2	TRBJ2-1	TGTGCCAGCTTCCCCTCCGCCGGGACTAGCGCCTACAATGAGCAGTTCTTC	CASFPSAGTSAYNEQFF
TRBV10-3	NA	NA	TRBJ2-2	TGTGCCATGGGTAACACAGGGTGGAACACCGGGGAGCTGTTTTTT	CAMGNTGWNTGELFF
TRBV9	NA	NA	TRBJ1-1	TGTGCCAGCAGCGTAGGGGGGAAGGGGGACACTGAAGCTTTCTTT	CASSVGGKGDTEAFF
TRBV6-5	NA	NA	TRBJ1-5	TGTGCCAGCAGTTTTGACAGAGATCAGCCCCAGCATTTT	CASSFDRDQPQHF
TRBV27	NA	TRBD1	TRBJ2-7	TGTGCCAGCGGCCAGGGACAGAACTACGAGCAGTACTTC	CASGQGQNYEQYF
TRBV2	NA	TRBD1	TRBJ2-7	TGTGCCAGCAGTGGGGGGACAGGCCCCTACGAGCAGTACTTC	CASSGGTGPYEQYF
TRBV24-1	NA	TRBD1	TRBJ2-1	TGTGCCACCAGTGATTCCCAAACAGGGGCCAAGTTCAATGAGCAGTTCTTC	CATSDSQTGAKFNEQFF
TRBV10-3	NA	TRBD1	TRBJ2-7	TGTGCCACCTCGACAGGGACGGCCTACGAGCAGTACTTC	CATSTGTAYEQYF
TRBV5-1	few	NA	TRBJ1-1	TGCGCCAGCAGCTCTAGATTTGAAGCTTTCTTT	CASSSRFEAFF
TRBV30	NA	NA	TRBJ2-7	TGTGCCTGGAGTGTATATCGTCAGGTCGGGACGTGGGGGTCCGAGCAGTACTTC	CAWSVYRQVGTWGSEQYF
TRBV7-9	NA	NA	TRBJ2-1	TGTGCCAGCAGCTTAATAACAGGACCTTCGAGCTCCTACAATGAGCAGTTCTTC	CASSLITGPSSSYNEQFF
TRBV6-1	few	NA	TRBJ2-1	TGTGCCAGCAGTGAAGTCTCGGGGGCCTTCTACAATGAGCAGTTCTTC	CASSEVSGAFYNEQFF
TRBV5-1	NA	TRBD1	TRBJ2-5	TGCGCCAGCAGCTCCGGGACAGGTCAGGGGGAGACCCAGTACTTC	CASSSGTGQGETQYF
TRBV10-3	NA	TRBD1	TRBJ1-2	TGTGCCATCACGGACAGGGGGCGTGAGAACTATGGCTACACCTTC	CAITDRGRENYGYTF
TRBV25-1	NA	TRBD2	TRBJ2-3	TGTGCCAGCAGTGAATTGACTAGCGGAGAATCAGATACGCAGTATTTT	CASSELTSGESDTQYF
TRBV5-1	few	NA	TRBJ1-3	TGCGCCAGCAGCTTGGCTACCAGCTCTGGAAACACCATATATTTT	CASSLATSSGNTIYF
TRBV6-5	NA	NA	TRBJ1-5	TGTGCCACTAAGACGGGCAATCAGCCCCAGCATTTT	CATKTGNQPQHF
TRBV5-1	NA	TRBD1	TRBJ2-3	TGCGCCAGCAGCTCCGGGACAGGGGGGACAGATACGCAGTATTTT	CASSSGTGGTDTQYF
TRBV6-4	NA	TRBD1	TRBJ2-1	TGTGCCAGCAGTGAAAAGGGACAGGGCGCCAATGAGCAGTTCTTC	CASSEKGQGANEQFF
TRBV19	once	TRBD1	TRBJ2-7	TGTGCCAGTAGACGGGGACAGACGAGCTCCTACGAGCAGTACTTC	CASRRGQTSSYEQYF